The 2 T cell receptor beta chains presented below share a single source sample, sequenced in a study of tumor-infiltrating lymphocytes in primary liver carcinoma. TCR beta cDNA came from around 500 ng total RNA, primed with a constant-region primer. It was through three nested multiplex PCR rounds of slightly modified ARM-PCR that TCR beta libraries arose. The two initial PCR rounds, around 11 cycles each, used TRBV1-TRBV30 forward and C-beta reverse primers. TCRdb used MiXCR to reprocess the multiplex PCR reads, holding one entry per CDR3 protein. This sample has fewer than 250,000 distinct CDR3 sequences, with over 80% found just once. Co-extracted RNA and DNA came from roughly 20-30 mg of unsorted bulk tissue. The material sequenced was tumor tissue from primary liver carcinoma. These receptors all come from a man aged 40-55 years with primary liver carcinoma and hepatitis B virus infection.

Comments on this clonotype: One end of the junction is discordant with germline, which a read error may explain. The rearrangement uses TRBV5-6 and TRBJ1-6; D is possibly TRBD1 (6 bases). CDR1 is SGHDT, CDR2 YYEEEE, per germline. The CDR3 is 17 amino acids. CDR3 sequence: CTSSLSGRTKGDSPLHF. In nucleotides, the CDR3 is TGTACCAGTAGCTTGTCGGGCCGGACCAAGGGGGATTCACCTCTCCACTTT.

On this clonotype itself: The junction does not match germline at one end; this may be a read error. V and J are TRBV12-3 or TRBV12-4 and TRBJ2-1; tentative D call: TRBD1 (6 bases). The length of the CDR3 is 16 residues. DNA of the CDR3: TGTACCAGCAGTAAACGGGACAATTCTCTGCGGGATGAGCAGTTCTTC. Translation: CTSSKRDNSLRDEQFF.